The T cell receptor beta chain described here comes from a study of early T cells in non-severe SARS-CoV-2 infection. In the study overall: Sequenced material consisted of bulk RNA (from unsorted whole blood), and chains were unpaired.

This clonotype was detected many times. What it binds is unknown. General study results and limits: Matches to VDJdb favored anti-spike CD8 responses and missed private and CD4 specificities.

The CDR3 has 13 amino acids. V gave up 2 bases and J gave up 6 bases, with 10 bases separating them. Each cDNA molecule carried a unique molecular identifier. TCRdb used MiXCR to reprocess the 5' RACE reads, holding one entry per CDR3 protein. The sample carries some 22,000 distinct CDR3 sequences, 4.7% recorded once. Material: whole blood. This receptor was obtained from an adult who was a healthcare worker with PCR-confirmed SARS-CoV-2 infection or an uninfected control (not recorded which). The gene calls are TRBV12-3 or TRBV12-4 and TRBJ1-1; D perhaps matches TRBD1 (5 bases). The DNA for the CDR3 is TGTGCCAGCAGTTTATCTGGAGGGGCTGAAGCTTTCTTT. This translates into CASSLSGGAEAFF.